The clone carrying this TCR beta chain has more than one count but fewer than ten. The V segment lost 1 base and the J segment 0 bases; nucleotides outside the gene matches: 2. Germline V gene lookup returns CDR1 SGHAT and CDR2 FQNNGV. The CDR3 covers 15 residues. Combining a sample-barcoded 5' primer with a J-beta primer mix, a second PCR ran for about 6 to 12 cycles. With 12 random nucleotides, a template-switch adaptor tagged each individual cDNA molecule. TCRdb redid the calling of the 5' RACE reads with MiXCR, one entry per CDR3 protein. The sample yields more than 1 million distinct CDR3 sequences, 40% to 55% seen once. The sample is drawn from a study of blood T cells in healthy people across ages.

The receptor comes from a woman aged 55-70 years in good health. The sample was blood. The gene calls are TRBV11-2 and TRBJ1-2; 7 nucleotides agree with TRBD1. The CDR3 region is CASSLGDSANYGYTF. The CDR3 bases are TGTGCCAGCAGCTTAGGGGACAGCGCTAACTATGGCTACACCTTC.